The 9 T cell receptor beta chains listed next were all sequenced from one sample in a study of TIL therapy for anti-PD-1-resistant metastatic lung cancer. Indicated time point: pre-treatment sample, taken before nivolumab and TIL therapy. Pleural nodules or supraclavicular lymph nodes made up most of the excised metastases sampled. The immunoSEQ assay was v3. Method: immunoSEQ multiplex PCR; TCRdb's copy keeps in-frame clones and lacks some. The sample has 50,000 to 60,000 clones; approximately 70% are singletons. Sequences were derived from tumor tissue, sampled at baseline. The source of these receptors is a person aged 30 to 80 with non-small cell lung cancer.

The J gene is TRBJ2-7, the V gene TRBV27, with D possibly matching TRBD2 (5 bases). CDR1 and CDR2 from the germline V gene are MNHEY and SMNVEV (reference sequence). The CDR3 runs to 15 residues. V was cut by 8 bases and J by 4 bases, with 21 bases left in between. CDR3 nucleotide sequence: TGTGCCAGCTCCACCCGCCGAGGGCCCTCGTACGAGCAGTACTTC. Its translation: CASSTRRGPSYEQYF.

Remarks on this clone: Compared with germline, one end of the junction differs, possibly owing to a read error. The chain carries TRBV5-1 and TRBJ1-1, with 7 bases lining up with TRBD1. CDR3 size: 14 residues. Germline loops: CDR1 SGHRS, CDR2 YFSETQ. CDR3 sequence: CASSHRGMNTEAFF. CDR3 nucleotides: TGTGCCAGCAGCCACAGGGGCATGAACACTGAAGCTTTCTTT.

The V call is TRBV5-8, the J call TRBJ1-2; TRBD1 is a possible D gene (6 bases). This CDR3 contains 12 residues. Looked up from germline, CDR1 is SGHTS and CDR2 is YDEGEE. The V gene lost 6 bases and the J gene lost 6 bases, with 12 bases spanning the gap. The CDR3: CASTSWTDGYTF. CDR3 sequence (DNA): TGTGCCAGCACCAGTTGGACAGATGGCTACACCTTC.

CDR3 residues: CASSGQGGYGYTF. CDR3 nucleotide sequence: TGTGCCAGCAGCGGACAGGGGGGCTATGGCTACACCTTC. The chain links TRBV6-5 to TRBJ1-2; 10 nucleotides agree with TRBD1. This CDR3 is built from 13 residues. Germline CDR1 MNHEY, CDR2 SVGAGI. V lost 6 bases to trimming and J lost 4 bases; unmatched junction nucleotides: 2.

This sequence joins TRBV5-4 and TRBJ2-7; no clear D. The V end lost 1 base, the J end lost 4 bases, and 9 bases lay between the germline ends. The V gene's germline CDR1 is SGHNT and CDR2 YYREEE (reference sequence). This CDR3 has 13 amino acids. The CDR3 reads CASSLRARYEQYF. In nucleotides, the CDR3 is TGTGCCAGCAGCTTGAGGGCGAGGTACGAGCAGTACTTC.

The rearrangement joins TRBV6-1 to TRBJ2-7; possibly TRBD2 for D (6 bases). Germline V gene data show CDR1 as MNHNS and CDR2 as SASEGT. V shed 11 bases and J shed 5 bases, with 13 bases lying between them. This CDR3 contains 11 residues. CDR3 in amino acids: CAAGGVHEQYF. The CDR3 DNA reads as TGTGCCGCCGGCGGGGTCCACGAGCAGTACTTC.

This clone has just a few counts. The chain combines TRBV28 with TRBJ2-4; 10 bases fit TRBD2. V lost 5 bases, J lost 0 bases, and 7 bases stayed unmatched. The CDR3 runs to 17 residues. The germline V gene has CDR1 MDHEN and CDR2 SYDVKM. This chain's CDR3 is CASSKRGGTIAKNIQYF. Written as DNA, the CDR3 is TGTGCCAGCAGTAAGCGGGGGGGAACCATAGCCAAAAACATTCAGTACTTC.

V is TRBV9 and J is TRBJ2-5; 11 bases match TRBD1. V shed 0 bases, J shed 8 bases, and the junction held 6 bases outside the gene matches. Germline values: CDR1 SGDLS, CDR2 YYNGEE. The CDR3 runs to 15 residues. CDR3 DNA sequence: TGTGCCAGCAGCGTAGCCCCGGGACAGGGGGGAACCCAGTACTTC. It specifies CASSVAPGQGGTQYF.

V gene TRBV5-5 combines with J gene TRBJ1-1, with D possibly matching TRBD1 (6 bases). The CDR3 spans 15 residues. V lost 5 bases, J lost 5 bases, and 19 bases lay in between. Germline CDR1 and CDR2: SGHKS and YYEKEE (reference sequence). The CDR3 sequence: CASSFEDRRTTEAFF. The CDR3 nucleotides read TGTGCCAGCAGTTTTGAAGACAGGCGGACGACTGAAGCTTTCTTT. Variable domain in full (rest from reference TRBV5-5 and TRBJ1-1): DAGVTQSPTHLIKTRGQQVTLRCSPISGHKSVSWYQQVLGQGPQFIFQYYEKEERGRGNFPDRFSARQFPNYSSELNVNALLLGDSALYLCASSFEDRRTTEAFFGQGTRLTVV.